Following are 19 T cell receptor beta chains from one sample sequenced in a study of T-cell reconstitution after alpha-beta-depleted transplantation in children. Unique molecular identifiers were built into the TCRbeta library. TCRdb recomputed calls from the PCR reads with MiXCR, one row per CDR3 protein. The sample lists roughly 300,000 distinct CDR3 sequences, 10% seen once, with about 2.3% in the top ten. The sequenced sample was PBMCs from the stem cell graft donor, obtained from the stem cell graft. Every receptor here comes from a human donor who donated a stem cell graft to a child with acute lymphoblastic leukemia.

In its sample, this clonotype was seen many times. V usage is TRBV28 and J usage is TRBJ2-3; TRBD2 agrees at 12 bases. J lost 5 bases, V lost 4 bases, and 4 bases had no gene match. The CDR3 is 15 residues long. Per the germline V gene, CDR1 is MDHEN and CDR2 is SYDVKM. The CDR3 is CASSSSGRVGDTQYF. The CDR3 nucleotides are TGTGCCAGCAGTTCTAGCGGGAGGGTGGGAGATACGCAGTATTTT.

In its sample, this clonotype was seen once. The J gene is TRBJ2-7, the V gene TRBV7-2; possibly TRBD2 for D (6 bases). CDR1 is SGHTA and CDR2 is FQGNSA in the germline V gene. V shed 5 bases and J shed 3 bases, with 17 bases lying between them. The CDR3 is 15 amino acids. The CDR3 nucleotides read TGTGCCAGCAGCCCCGTCGCAGCGGGTTACTACGAGCAGTACTTC. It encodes CASSPVAAGYYEQYF.

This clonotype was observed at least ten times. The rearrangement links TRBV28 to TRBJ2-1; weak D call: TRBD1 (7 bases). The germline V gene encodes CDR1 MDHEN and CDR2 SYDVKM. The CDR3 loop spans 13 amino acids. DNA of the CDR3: TGTGCTAATAGGAGGGGGCCTTACAATGAGCAGTTCTTC. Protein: CANRRGPYNEQFF. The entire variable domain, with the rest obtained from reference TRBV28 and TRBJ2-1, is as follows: DVKVTQSSRYLVKRTGEKVFLECVQDMDHENMFWYRQDPGLGLRLIYFSYDVKMKEKGDIPEGYSVSREKKERFSLILESASTNQTSMYLCANRRGPYNEQFFGPGTRLTVL.

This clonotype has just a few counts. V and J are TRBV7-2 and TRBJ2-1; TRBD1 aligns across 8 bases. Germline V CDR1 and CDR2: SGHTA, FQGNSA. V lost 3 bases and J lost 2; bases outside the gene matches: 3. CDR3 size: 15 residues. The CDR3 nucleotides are TGTGCCAGCAGCTTGACAGGGGCCCCCTACAATGAGCAGTTCTTC. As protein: CASSLTGAPYNEQFF. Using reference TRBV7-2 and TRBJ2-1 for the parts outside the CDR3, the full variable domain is GAGVSQSPSNKVTEKGKDVELRCDPISGHTALYWYRQSLGQGLEFLIYFQGNSAPDKSGLPSDRFSAERTGGSVSTLTIQRTQQEDSAVYLCASSLTGAPYNEQFFGPGTRLTVL.

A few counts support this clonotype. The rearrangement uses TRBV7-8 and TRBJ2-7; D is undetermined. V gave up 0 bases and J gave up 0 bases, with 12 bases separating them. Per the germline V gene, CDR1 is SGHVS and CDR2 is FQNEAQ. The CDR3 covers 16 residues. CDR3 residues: CASSLARVYPSYEQYF. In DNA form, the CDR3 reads TGTGCCAGCAGCTTAGCCCGGGTCTACCCCTCCTACGAGCAGTACTTC.

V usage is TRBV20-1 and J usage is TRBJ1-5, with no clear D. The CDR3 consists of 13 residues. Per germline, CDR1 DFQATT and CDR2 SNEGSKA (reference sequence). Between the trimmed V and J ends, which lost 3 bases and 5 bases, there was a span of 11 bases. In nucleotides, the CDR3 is TGCAGTGCTAGTGTCGGGCCCCATCAGCCCCAGCATTTT. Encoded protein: CSASVGPHQPQHF.

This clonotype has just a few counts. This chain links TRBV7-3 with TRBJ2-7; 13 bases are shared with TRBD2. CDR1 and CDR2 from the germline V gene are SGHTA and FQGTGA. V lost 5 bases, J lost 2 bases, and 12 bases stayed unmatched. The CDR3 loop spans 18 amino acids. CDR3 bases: TGTGCCAGCAGCGACAAACTAGCGGGAGGGAATTCGACCTACGAGCAGTACTTC. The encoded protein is CASSDKLAGGNSTYEQYF. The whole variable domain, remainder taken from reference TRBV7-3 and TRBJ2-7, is GAGVSQTPSNKVTEKGKYVELRCDPISGHTALYWYRQSLGQGPEFLIYFQGTGAADDSGLPNDRFFAVRPEGSVSTLKIQRTERGDSAVYLCASSDKLAGGNSTYEQYFGPGTRLTVT.

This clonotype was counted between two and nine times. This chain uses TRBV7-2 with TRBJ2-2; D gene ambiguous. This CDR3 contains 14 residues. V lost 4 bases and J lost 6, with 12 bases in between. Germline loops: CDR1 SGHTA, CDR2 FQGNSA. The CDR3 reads CASSSPGISGELFF. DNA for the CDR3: TGTGCCAGCAGCTCCCCCGGAATATCCGGGGAGCTGTTTTTT.

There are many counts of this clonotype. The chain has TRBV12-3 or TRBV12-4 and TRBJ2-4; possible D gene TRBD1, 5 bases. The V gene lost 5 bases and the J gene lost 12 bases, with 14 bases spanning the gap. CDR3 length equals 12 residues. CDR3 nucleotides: TGTGCCAGCAGTCCGCAGGGTACCACTCAGTACTTC. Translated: CASSPQGTTQYF.

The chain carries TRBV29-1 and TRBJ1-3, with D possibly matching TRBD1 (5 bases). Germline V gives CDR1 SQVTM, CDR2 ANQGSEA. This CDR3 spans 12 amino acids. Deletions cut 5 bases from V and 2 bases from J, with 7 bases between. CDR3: CSVRDPGNTIYF. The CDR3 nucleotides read TGCAGCGTTCGGGACCCTGGAAACACCATATATTTT.

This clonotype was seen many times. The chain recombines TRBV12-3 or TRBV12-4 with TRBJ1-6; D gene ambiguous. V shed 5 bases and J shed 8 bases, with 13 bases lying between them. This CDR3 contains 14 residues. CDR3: CASSIRLLDSPLHF. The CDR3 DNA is TGTGCCAGCAGTATCAGATTATTAGATTCACCCCTCCACTTT.

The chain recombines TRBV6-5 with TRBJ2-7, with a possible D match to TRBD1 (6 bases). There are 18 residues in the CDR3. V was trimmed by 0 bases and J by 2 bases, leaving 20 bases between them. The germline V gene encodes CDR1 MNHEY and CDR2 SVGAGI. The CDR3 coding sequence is TGTGCCAGCAGTTACTCGGTCCCCAGGGGTCCCCTTCCCTACGAGCAGTACTTC. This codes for CASSYSVPRGPLPYEQYF.

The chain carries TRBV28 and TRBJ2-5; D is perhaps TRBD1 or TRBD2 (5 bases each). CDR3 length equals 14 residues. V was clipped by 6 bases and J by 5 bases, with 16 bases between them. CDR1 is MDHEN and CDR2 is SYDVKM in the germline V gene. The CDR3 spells CASRTGAWIETQYF. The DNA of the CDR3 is TGTGCCAGCAGAACCGGGGCTTGGATTGAGACCCAGTACTTC. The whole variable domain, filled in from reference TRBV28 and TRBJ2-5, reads DVKVTQSSRYLVKRTGEKVFLECVQDMDHENMFWYRQDPGLGLRLIYFSYDVKMKEKGDIPEGYSVSREKKERFSLILESASTNQTSMYLCASRTGAWIETQYFGPGTRLLVL.

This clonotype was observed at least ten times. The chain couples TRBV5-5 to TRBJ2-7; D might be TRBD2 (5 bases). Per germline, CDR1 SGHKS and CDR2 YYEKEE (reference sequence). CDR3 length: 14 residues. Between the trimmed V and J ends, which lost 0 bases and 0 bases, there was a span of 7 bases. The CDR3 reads CASSLGGHSYEQYF. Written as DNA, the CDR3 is TGTGCCAGCAGCTTGGGAGGGCACTCCTACGAGCAGTACTTC.

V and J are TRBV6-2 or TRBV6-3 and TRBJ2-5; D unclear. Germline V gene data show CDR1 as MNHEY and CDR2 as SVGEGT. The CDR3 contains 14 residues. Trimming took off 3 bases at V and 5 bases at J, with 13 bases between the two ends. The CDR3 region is CASSYQFLGETQYF. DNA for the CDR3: TGTGCCAGCAGTTATCAGTTCCTTGGGGAGACCCAGTACTTC.

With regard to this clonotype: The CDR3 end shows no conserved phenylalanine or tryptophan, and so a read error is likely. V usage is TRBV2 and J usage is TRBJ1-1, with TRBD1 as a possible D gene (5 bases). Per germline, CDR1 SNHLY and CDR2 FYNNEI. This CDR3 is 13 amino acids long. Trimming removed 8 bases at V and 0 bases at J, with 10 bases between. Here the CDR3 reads CASGADMNTEAFL. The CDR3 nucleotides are TGTGCCAGCGGGGCAGATATGAACACTGAAGCTTTCCTT.

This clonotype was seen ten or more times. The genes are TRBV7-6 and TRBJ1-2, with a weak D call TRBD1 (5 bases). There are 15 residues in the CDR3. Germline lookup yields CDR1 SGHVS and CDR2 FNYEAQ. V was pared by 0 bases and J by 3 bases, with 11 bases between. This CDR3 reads CASSLAGAGDYGYTF. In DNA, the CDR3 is TGTGCCAGCAGCTTAGCAGGGGCCGGGGACTATGGCTACACCTTC.

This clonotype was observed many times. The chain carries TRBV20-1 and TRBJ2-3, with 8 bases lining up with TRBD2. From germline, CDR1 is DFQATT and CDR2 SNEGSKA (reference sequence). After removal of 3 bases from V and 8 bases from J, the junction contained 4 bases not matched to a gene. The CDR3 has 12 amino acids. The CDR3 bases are TGCAGTGCTAGTCCCCGGGGGGGTACGCAGTATTTT. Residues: CSASPRGGTQYF.

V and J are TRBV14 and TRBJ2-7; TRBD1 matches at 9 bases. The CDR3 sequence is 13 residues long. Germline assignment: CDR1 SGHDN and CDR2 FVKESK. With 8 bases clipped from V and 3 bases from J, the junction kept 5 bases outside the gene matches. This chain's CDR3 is CASARDRDYEQYF. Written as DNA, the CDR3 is TGTGCCAGCGCCCGGGACAGGGACTACGAGCAGTACTTC.